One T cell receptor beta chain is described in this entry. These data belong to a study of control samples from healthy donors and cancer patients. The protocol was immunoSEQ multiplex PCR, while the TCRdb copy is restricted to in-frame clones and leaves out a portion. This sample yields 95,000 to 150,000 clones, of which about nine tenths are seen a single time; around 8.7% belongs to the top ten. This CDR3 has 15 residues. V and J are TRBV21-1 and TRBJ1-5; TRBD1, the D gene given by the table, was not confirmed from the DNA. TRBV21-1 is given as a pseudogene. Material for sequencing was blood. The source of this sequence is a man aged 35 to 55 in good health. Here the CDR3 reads CASSTDTSSNQPQHF. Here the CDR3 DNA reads TGTGCCAGCAGCACGGACACGAGTAGCAATCAGCCCCAGCATTTT.